This entry lists 19 T cell receptor beta chains sequenced from one sample in a study of T cells in Graves' hyperthyroidism and ophthalmopathy. RNA transcripts were the template for amplifying TCR beta CDR3 regions. TCR CDR3 underwent first-round RT-PCR with the HTBI primer set. TCRdb redid the calling of the multiplex PCR reads with MiXCR, one entry per CDR3 protein. The table shows approximately 690,000 distinct CDR3 sequences, with 20% occurring only once. The sample comprised blood. The receptors derive from a man aged 30 to 39 with Graves' ophthalmopathy.

The chain joins TRBV27 to TRBJ2-1; D is unclear. This CDR3 region has 13 residues. The ends were cut back, 6 bases at V and 4 bases at J, with 10 bases in the middle. The germline V gene has CDR1 MNHEY and CDR2 SMNVEV (reference sequence). The DNA for the CDR3 is TGTGCCAGCAGCCTGACCCATTACAATGAGCAGTTCTTC. Protein: CASSLTHYNEQFF.

This sequence joins TRBV4-1 and TRBJ1-5; no clear D gene. The germline V gene has CDR1 MGHRA and CDR2 YSYEKL. V lost 0 bases and J lost 6, with 12 bases in between. The CDR3 consists of 15 residues. CDR3 nucleotides: TGCGCCAGCAGCCAAGATTTGAGGGAAGGTCAGCCCCAGCATTTT. As protein: CASSQDLREGQPQHF.

The V and J genes are TRBV6-5 and TRBJ2-3; D uncertain. The CDR3 runs to 12 residues. Germline CDR1 and CDR2: MNHEY and SVGAGI. The ends were cut back, 4 bases at V and 6 bases at J, with 8 bases in the middle. CDR3 amino acids: CASSSLMDTQYF. CDR3 DNA sequence: TGTGCCAGCAGTTCCCTTATGGATACGCAGTATTTT.

This clonotype was detected many times. The chain uses TRBV28 and TRBJ2-3; D gene uncertain. The V and J ends lost 6 bases and 1 base respectively, with 8 bases between them. The CDR3 has 13 residues. The germline V gene encodes CDR1 MDHEN and CDR2 SYDVKM. CDR3 sequence: CASRSGGTDTQYF. CDR3 DNA: TGTGCCAGCAGGTCTGGCGGCACAGATACGCAGTATTTT.

This sequence joins TRBV15 and TRBJ2-5; possibly TRBD1 or TRBD2 for D (5 bases each). This CDR3 contains 15 residues. CDR1 and CDR2 from the germline V gene are LNHNV and YYDKDF (reference sequence). Trimming left V 2 bases short and J 5 bases short, with 15 bases between. The CDR3 DNA reads as TGTGCCACCAGCAGACTATTTGAGGGGTTCGAGACCCAGTACTTC. Protein sequence: CATSRLFEGFETQYF. The variable domain in full, with the rest retrieved from reference TRBV15 and TRBJ2-5, is DAMVIQNPRYQVTQFGKPVTLSCSQTLNHNVMYWYQQKSSQAPKLLFHYYDKDFNNEADTPDNFQSRRPNTSFCFLDIRSPGLGDTAMYLCATSRLFEGFETQYFGPGTRLLVL.

This clonotype was counted a few times. V gene TRBV19 combines with J gene TRBJ2-3; 11 bases align to TRBD2. The germline V gene encodes CDR1 LNHDA and CDR2 SQIVND (reference sequence). The CDR3 loop spans 18 amino acids. J was trimmed by 4 bases and V by 7 bases; bases with no gene match: 16. For the CDR3, the DNA is TGTGCCAGTAAGGGAACTAGCGGGAGCCCGACTTGGGCAGATACGCAGTATTTT. As protein: CASKGTSGSPTWADTQYF. Using reference TRBV19 and TRBJ2-3 for the parts outside the CDR3, the full variable domain is DGGITQSPKYLFRKEGQNVTLSCEQNLNHDAMYWYRQDPGQGLRLIYYSQIVNDFQKGDIAEGYSVSREKKESFPLTVTSAQKNPTAFYLCASKGTSGSPTWADTQYFGPGTRLTVL.

This clonotype was counted a few times. The chain couples TRBV6-1 to TRBJ1-2; D might be TRBD1 (6 bases). V lost 7 bases and J lost 2, with 17 bases in between. This CDR3 has 15 amino acids. The germline CDR1 and CDR2 sequences are MNHNS and SASEGT. The CDR3 DNA reads TGTGCCAGCACCGAGGGGGGGACCGAAAACTATGGCTACACCTTC. Amino acids: CASTEGGTENYGYTF.

In its sample, this clonotype was seen a few times. The chain employs TRBV9 and TRBJ2-5; D possibly uses TRBD1 or TRBD2 (5 bases each). Deletions cut 4 bases from V and 4 bases from J, with 11 bases between. The germline V gene has CDR1 SGDLS and CDR2 YYNGEE. CDR3 length equals 13 residues. CDR3 DNA sequence: TGTGCCAGCAGCCCGAGGGACGGAGAGACCCAGTACTTC. It encodes CASSPRDGETQYF.

This clonotype appeared many times. V is TRBV7-2 and J is TRBJ2-7; 8 nucleotides align to TRBD1. The trim removed 5 bases at V and 2 bases at J, leaving 5 bases unmatched. CDR3 length equals 14 residues. Germline CDR1 SGHTA, CDR2 FQGNSA. CDR3 DNA: TGTGCCAGCAGCGTGGACAGGGATACCTACGAGCAGTACTTC. Translation gives CASSVDRDTYEQYF.

V gene TRBV5-1 combines with J gene TRBJ2-1; 8 nucleotides agree with TRBD2. This CDR3 comprises 15 residues. V shed 1 base and J 7 bases; nucleotides not matched to a gene: 7. CDR1 and CDR2 from the germline V gene are SGHRS and YFSETQ. The CDR3 sequence is CASSLSTSGLNEQFF. The CDR3 nucleotides are TGCGCCAGCAGCTTGAGCACTAGCGGTTTAAATGAGCAGTTCTTC.

This clonotype turned up a few times. The J gene is TRBJ1-3, the V gene TRBV20-1; tentatively, D is TRBD1 (6 bases). Germline V gene lookup returns CDR1 DFQATT and CDR2 SNEGSKA (reference sequence). The ends were cut back, 5 bases at V and 4 bases at J, with 15 bases in the middle. The CDR3 sequence is 14 residues long. The CDR3, as DNA: TGCAGTGCTGGCTGGGGGGCGGGCGGAAACACCATATATTTT. This encodes CSAGWGAGGNTIYF.

This clonotype was detected many times. The chain uses TRBV10-2 and TRBJ1-5; D remains ambiguous. Looked up from germline, CDR1 is WSHSY and CDR2 is SAAADI. The CDR3 has 14 residues. V was clipped by 5 bases and J by 1 base, with 9 bases between them. The CDR3, as DNA: TGCGCCAGCAGTTTCGACACCAGCAATCAGCCCCAGCATTTT. Protein sequence: CASSFDTSNQPQHF.

This chain links TRBV27 with TRBJ1-1; TRBD1 might be the D (6 bases). V was clipped by 7 bases and J by 3 bases, with 15 bases between them. This CDR3 has 14 amino acids. The V gene's germline CDR1 is MNHEY and CDR2 SMNVEV (reference sequence). The CDR3 DNA follows: TGTGCCAGCATTAGGACAGAGAGACACACTGAAGCTTTCTTT. The encoded protein is CASIRTERHTEAFF.

The table lists this clonotype with a few counts. V gene TRBV20-1 combines with J gene TRBJ1-5; D remains ambiguous. Germline lookup yields CDR1 DFQATT and CDR2 SNEGSKA (reference sequence). This CDR3 has 14 amino acids. The V end was cut by 6 bases, the J end by 0 bases, with 12 bases between. CDR3 DNA: TGCAGTGCCGTGGAGGGAAATAGCAATCAGCCCCAGCATTTT. It encodes CSAVEGNSNQPQHF.

This clonotype was counted only a few times. This rearrangement joins TRBV20-1 to TRBJ2-4, with D maybe TRBD2 (5 bases). Trimming took off 1 base at V and 8 bases at J, with 6 bases between the two ends. The germline V gene has CDR1 DFQATT and CDR2 SNEGSKA (reference sequence). The CDR3 runs 11 residues. CDR3 residues: CSARARDIQYF. The DNA of the CDR3 is TGCAGTGCTAGAGCGAGGGACATTCAGTACTTC.

This clonotype appeared many times. V usage is TRBV2 and J usage is TRBJ1-2; no clear D gene. Germline CDR1 SNHLY, CDR2 FYNNEI. The CDR3 is 15 amino acids. V gave up 1 base and J gave up 3 bases, with 12 bases separating them. In nucleotides, the CDR3 is TGTGCCAGCAGTGAAGGGTGGGCTGGAGACTATGGCTACACCTTC. Residues: CASSEGWAGDYGYTF.

The sample holds many counts of this clonotype. This CDR3 is CASSPRDIYEQYF. CDR3 nucleotide sequence: TGTGCCAGCAGTCCCCGGGACATCTACGAGCAGTACTTC. The rearrangement uses TRBV28 and TRBJ2-7, with a tentative D call TRBD1 (6 bases). The CDR3 sequence is 13 residues long. Germline lookup yields CDR1 MDHEN and CDR2 SYDVKM. V dropped 5 bases and J dropped 3 bases, with 11 bases sitting between them.

This clonotype came up a few times. The chain combines TRBV29-1 with TRBJ2-3; TRBD1 agrees at 7 bases. There are 16 residues in the CDR3. V gave up 0 bases and J gave up 4 bases; unmatched junction bases: 10. Germline V gives CDR1 SQVTM, CDR2 ANQGSEA. For the CDR3, the DNA is TGCAGCGTTGAAGATCGGGACAGAAAGGGAGCAGATACGCAGTATTTT. This codes for CSVEDRDRKGADTQYF.

In its sample, this clonotype was seen a few times. The rearrangement joins TRBV11-1 to TRBJ2-3; perhaps TRBD1 as D (6 bases). V dropped 2 bases and J dropped 6 bases, with 15 bases sitting between them. The length of the CDR3 is 15 residues. Looked up from germline, CDR1 is SGHAT and CDR2 is FQDESV (reference sequence). DNA for the CDR3: TGTGCCAGCAGCTTAAGACAGGCCAAGGTGGATACGCAGTATTTT. As protein: CASSLRQAKVDTQYF.